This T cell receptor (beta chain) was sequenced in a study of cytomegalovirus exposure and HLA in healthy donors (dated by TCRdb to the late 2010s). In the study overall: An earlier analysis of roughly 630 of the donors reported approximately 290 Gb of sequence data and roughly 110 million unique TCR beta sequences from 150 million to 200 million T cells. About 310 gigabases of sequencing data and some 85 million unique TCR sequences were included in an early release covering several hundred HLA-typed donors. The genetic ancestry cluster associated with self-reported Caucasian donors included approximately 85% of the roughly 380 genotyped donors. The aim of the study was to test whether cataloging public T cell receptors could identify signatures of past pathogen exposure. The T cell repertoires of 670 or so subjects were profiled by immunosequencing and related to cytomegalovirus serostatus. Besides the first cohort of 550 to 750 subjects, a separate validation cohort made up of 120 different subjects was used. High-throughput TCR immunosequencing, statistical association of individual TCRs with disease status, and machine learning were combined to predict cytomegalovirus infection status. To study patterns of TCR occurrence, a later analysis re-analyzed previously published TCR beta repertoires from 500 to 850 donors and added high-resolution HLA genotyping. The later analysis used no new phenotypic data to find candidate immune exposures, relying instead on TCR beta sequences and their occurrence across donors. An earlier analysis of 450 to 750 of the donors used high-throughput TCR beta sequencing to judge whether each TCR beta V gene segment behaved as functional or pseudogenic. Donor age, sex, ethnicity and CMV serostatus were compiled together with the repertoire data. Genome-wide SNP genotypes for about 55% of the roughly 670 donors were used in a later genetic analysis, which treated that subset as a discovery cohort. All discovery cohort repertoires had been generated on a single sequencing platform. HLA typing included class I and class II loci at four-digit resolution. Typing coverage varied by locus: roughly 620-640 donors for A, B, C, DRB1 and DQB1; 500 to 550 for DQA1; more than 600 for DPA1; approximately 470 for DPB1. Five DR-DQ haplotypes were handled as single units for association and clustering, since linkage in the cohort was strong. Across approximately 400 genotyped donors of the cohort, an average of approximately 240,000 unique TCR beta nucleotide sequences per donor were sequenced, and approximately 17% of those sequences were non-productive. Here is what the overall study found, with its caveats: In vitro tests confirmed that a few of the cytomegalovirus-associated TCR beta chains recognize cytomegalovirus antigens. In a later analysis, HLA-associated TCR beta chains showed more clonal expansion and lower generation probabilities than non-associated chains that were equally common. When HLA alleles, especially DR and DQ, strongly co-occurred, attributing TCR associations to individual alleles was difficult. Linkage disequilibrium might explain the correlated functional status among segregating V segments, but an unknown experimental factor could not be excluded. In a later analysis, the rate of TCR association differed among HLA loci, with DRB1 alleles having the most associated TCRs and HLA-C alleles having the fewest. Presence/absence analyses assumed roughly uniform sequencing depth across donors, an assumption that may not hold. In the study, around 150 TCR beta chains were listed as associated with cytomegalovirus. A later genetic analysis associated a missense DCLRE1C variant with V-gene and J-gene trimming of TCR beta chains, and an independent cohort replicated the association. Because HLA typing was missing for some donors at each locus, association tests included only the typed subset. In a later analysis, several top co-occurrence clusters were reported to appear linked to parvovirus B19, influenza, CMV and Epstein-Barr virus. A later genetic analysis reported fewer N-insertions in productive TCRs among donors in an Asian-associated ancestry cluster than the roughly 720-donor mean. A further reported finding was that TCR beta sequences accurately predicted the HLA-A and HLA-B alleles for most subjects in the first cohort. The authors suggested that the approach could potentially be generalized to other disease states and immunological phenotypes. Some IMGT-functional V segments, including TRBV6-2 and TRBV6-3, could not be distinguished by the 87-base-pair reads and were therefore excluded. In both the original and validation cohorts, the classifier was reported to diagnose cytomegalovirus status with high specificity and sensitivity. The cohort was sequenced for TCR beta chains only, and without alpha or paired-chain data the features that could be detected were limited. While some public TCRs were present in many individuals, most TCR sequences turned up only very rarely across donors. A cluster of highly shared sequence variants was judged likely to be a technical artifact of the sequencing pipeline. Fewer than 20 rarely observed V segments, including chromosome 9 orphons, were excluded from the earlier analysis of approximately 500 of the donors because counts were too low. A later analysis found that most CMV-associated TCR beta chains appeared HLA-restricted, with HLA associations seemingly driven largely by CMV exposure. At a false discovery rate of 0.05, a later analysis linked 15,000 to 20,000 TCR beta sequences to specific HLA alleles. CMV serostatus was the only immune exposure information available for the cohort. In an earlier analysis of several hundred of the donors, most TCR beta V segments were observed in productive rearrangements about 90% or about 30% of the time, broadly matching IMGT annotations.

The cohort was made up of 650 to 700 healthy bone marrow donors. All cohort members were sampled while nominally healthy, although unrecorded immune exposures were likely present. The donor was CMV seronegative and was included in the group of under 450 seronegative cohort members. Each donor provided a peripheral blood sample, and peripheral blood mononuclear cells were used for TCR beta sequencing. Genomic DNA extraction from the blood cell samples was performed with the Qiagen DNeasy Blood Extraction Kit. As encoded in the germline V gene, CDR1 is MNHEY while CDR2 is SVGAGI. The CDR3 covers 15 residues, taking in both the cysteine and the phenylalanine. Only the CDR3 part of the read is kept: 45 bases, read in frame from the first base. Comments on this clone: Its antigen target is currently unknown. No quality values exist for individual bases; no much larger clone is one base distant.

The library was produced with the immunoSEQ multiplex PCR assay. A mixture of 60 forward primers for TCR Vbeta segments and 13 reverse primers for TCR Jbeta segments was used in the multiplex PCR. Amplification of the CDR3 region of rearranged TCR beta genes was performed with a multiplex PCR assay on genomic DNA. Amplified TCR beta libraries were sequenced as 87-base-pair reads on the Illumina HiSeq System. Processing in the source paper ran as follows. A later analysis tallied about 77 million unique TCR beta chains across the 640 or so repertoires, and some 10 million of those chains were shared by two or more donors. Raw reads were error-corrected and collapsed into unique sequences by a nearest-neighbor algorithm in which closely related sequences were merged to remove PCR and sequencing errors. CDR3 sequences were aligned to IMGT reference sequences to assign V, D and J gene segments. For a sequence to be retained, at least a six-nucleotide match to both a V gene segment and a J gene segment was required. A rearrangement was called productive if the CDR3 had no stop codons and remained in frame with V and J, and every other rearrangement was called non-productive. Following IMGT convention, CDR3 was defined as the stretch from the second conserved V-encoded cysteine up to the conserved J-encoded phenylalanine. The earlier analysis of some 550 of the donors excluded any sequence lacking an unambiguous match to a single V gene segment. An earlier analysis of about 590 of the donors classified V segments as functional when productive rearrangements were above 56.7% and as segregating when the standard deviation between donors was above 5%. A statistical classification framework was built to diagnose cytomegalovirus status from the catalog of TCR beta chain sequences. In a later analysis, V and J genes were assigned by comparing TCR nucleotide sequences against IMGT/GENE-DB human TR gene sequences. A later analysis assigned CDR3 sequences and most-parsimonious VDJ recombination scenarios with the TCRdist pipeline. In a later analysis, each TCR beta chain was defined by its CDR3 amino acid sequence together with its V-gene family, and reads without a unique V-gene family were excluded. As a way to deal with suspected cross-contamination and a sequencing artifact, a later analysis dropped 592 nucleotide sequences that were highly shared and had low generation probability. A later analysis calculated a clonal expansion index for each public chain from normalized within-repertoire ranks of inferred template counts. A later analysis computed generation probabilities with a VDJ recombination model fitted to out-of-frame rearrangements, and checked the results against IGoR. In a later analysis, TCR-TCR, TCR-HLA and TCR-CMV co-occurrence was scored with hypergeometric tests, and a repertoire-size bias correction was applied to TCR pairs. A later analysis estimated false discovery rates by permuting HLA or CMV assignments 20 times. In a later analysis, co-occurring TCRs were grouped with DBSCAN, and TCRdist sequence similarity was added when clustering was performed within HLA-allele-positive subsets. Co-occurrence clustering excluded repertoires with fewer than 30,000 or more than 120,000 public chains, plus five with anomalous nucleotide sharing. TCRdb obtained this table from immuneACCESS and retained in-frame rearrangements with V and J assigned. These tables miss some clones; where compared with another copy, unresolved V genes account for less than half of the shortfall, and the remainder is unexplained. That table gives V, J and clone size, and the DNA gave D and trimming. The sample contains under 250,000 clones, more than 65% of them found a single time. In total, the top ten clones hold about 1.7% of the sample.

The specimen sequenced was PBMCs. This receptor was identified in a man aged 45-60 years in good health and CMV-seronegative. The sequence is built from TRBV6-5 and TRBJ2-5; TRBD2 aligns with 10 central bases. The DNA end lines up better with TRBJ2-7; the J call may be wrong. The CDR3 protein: CASSQGLAPTYEQYF. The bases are TGTGCCAGCAGTCAGGGACTAGCGCCCACCTACGAGCAGTACTTC.